One T cell receptor (beta chain) is described in this entry. As yet, its antigen is unknown. These data belong to a study of molecular identifiers for immune sequencing clone quantification. TCRdb re-analysed the PCR reads in MiXCR, keeping a single row per CDR3 protein. This table holds some 94,000 distinct CDR3 sequences, about 23% found once. CD8+CD4-CCR7+CD45RA+ cells were sorted as naive CD8 T cells. Findings and caveats of the study: Among effectors, clones above 20 RNA copies held over 98% of molecules; among naive cells, under 1%.

The sequenced material came from naive CD8+ T cells from blood, with Jurkat cell RNA spiked in. As for subset: FACS-sorted CD8+CD4-CCR7+CD45RA+ naive T cells. This receptor was taken from a human donor in good health. Some libraries in this study had Jurkat cell RNA spiked in.

Here the CDR3 DNA reads TGTGCCACCTCCACCGGCCCAGGATGCGAGCAGTACTTC. This sequence encodes CATSTGPGCEQYF. This rearrangement joins TRBV24-1 to TRBJ2-7; no reliable D call. Per germline, CDR1 KGHDR and CDR2 SFDVKD. The CDR3 runs 13 residues. The V end was cut by 9 bases, the J end by 6 bases, with 17 bases between.